Sequencing of this TCR beta chain was carried out in a study of OX40 agonist ivuxolimab in advanced cancers. The overall study: Partial responses occurred in Three dose-escalation patients, one with hepatocellular carcinoma and two with cutaneous melanoma.

Here immunoSEQ multiplex PCR was the method, and the copy in TCRdb shows in-frame clones only, minus some. The sample lists approximately 98,000 clones, 80% to 95% occurring once. The sequences come from CD4+ or CD8+ T cells sorted from blood, collected in a trial of the OX40 agonist ivuxolimab. This receptor was taken from an adult with an advanced solid tumor such as melanoma, head and neck, liver or kidney cancer.

For the CDR3, the DNA is TGTGCCAGCAGCAAAATCCCGATCCCACAGGGGGCGAGGGGAAACACCATATATTTT. Residues: CASSKIPIPQGARGNTIYF. The V gene is TRBV21-1, the J gene TRBJ1-3; whether TRBD1, the table's D call, matches the DNA was not checked. TRBV21-1 is reported as a pseudogene. The CDR3 runs 19 residues.